The source of this T cell receptor (beta chain) is a study of blood T cells in healthy people across ages. This clonotype occurred many times. For the second PCR, which ran for about 6 to 11 cycles, a sample-barcoded 5' primer and a J-beta primer mix were used. In TCRdb, the 5' RACE reads were re-called with MiXCR into one record per CDR3 protein. Of 630,000 or so distinct CDR3 sequences listed, about 30% are singletons. The CDR3 has 15 residues. V shed 3 bases and J shed 4 bases, with 14 bases lying between them. The donors, all healthy, were Caucasians living in Russia, aged roughly 6 to 90. Each sample provided at least 5 micrograms of extracted total RNA.

The source is a woman over 75 in good health. Sequences were obtained from blood. The V call is TRBV12-3 or TRBV12-4, the J call TRBJ2-3, with a weak D call TRBD2 (6 bases). This CDR3 reads CASSLGGVRADTQYF. The CDR3 DNA reads as TGTGCCAGCAGTTTGGGCGGGGTTAGGGCAGATACGCAGTATTTT.